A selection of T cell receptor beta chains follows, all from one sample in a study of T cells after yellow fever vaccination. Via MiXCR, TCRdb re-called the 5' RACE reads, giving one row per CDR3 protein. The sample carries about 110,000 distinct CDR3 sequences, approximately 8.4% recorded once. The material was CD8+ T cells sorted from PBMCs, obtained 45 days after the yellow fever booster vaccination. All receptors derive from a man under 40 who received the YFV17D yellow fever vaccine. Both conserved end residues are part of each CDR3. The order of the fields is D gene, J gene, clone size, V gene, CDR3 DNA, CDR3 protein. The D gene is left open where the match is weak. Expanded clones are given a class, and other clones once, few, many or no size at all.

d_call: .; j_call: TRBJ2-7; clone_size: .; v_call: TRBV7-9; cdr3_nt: TGTGCCAGCAGCTTATTTGGACACGAGCAGTACTTC; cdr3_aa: CASSLFGHEQYF
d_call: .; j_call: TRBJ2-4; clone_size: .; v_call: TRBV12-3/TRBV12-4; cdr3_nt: TGTGCCAGCAGTGCGGGCCGCGGGGACATTCAGTACTTC; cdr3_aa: CASSAGRGDIQYF
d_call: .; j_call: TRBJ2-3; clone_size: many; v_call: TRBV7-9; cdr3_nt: TGTGCCAGCCAGGGTACAGATACGCAGTATTTT; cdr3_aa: CASQGTDTQYF
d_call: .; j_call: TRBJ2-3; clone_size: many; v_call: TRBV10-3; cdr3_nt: TGTGCCGCTGGGGTATCAGGCGCCACAGATACGCAGTATTTT; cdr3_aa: CAAGVSGATDTQYF
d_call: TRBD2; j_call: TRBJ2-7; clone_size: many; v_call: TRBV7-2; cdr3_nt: TGTGCCAGCAGCTTTGGGGGAGGGTCCTACGAGCAGTACTTC; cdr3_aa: CASSFGGGSYEQYF
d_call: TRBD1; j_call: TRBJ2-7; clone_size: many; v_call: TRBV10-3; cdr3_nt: TGTGCCATCAGTGAGTCAGGACAGGGTAACCACGAGCAGTACTTC; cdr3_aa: CAISESGQGNHEQYF
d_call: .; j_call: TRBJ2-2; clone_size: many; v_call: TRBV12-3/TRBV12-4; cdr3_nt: TGTGCCAGCAGTCGCGTCGGGAACACCGGGGAGCTGTTTTTT; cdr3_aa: CASSRVGNTGELFF
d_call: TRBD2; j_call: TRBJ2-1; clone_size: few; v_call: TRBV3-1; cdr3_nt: TGTGCCAGCAGCCAGGTGACTAGCGGGGACAATGAGCAGTTCTTC; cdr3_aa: CASSQVTSGDNEQFF
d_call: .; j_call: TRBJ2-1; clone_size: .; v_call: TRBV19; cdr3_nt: TGTGCCAGTACCCCGTCTGGGGAGAATGAGCAGTTCTTC; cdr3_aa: CASTPSGENEQFF
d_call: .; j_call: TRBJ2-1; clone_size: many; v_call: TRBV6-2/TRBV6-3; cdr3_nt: TGTGCCAGCAGCTACTTTCGTGCCGGCGATGAGCAGTTCTTC; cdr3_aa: CASSYFRAGDEQFF
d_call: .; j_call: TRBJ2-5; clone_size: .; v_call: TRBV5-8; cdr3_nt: TGTGCCAGCAGCTTGGCACCTCGGGAGTCGGTTGAGACCCAGTACTTC; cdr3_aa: CASSLAPRESVETQYF
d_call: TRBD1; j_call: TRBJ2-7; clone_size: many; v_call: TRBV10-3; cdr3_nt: TGTGCCATCGCCGGGACAGGACCCTACGAGCAGTACTTC; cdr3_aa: CAIAGTGPYEQYF
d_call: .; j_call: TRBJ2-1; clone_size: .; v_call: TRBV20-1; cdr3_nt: TGCAGTGCTCCAGGACAGGGAGGGTACAATGAGCAGTTCTTC; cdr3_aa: CSAPGQGGYNEQFF
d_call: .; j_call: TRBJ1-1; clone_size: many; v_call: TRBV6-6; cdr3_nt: TGTGCCAGCAGTTACCCGAACACTGAAGCTTTCTTT; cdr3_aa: CASSYPNTEAFF
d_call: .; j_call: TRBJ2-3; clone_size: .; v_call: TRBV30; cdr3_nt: TGTGCCTGCAGGGACCACTTGGCTCAGTATTTT; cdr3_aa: CACRDHLAQYF
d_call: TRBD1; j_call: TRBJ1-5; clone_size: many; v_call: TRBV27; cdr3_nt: TGTGCCAGCAGTTTATCGACAGGGATTCAGCCCCAGCATTTT; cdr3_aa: CASSLSTGIQPQHF
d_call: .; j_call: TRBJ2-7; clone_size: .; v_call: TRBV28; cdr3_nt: TGTGCCAGCAGTCGGCTCGCTGTAACCTACGAGCAGTACTTC; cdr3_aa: CASSRLAVTYEQYF
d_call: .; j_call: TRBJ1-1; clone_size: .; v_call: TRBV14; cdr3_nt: TGTGCCAGCAGCCAAGATTGGGGTGGGAGGACTGAAGCTTTCTTT; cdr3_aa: CASSQDWGGRTEAFF
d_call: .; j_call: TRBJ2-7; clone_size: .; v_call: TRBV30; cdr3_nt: TGTGCCTGGAGTTCTACAATGCCCTACGAGCAGTACTTC; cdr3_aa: CAWSSTMPYEQYF
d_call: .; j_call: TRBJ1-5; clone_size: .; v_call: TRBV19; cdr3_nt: TGTGCCAGTACCTGGGGGGGGTCCAATCAGCCCCAGCATTTT; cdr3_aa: CASTWGGSNQPQHF
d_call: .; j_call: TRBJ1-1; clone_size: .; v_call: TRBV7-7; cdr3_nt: TGTGCCAGCAGCTTAAACGAAAGATCTGAAGCTTTCTTT; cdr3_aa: CASSLNERSEAFF
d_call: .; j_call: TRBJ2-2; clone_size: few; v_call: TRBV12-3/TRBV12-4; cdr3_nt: TGTGCCAGCAGTTTAGCGTGGGCAATAGCGCCGAACACCGGGGAGCTGTTTTTT; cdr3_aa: CASSLAWAIAPNTGELFF
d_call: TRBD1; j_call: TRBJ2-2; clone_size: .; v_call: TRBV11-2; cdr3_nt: TGTGCCAGCAGCCAAGAACAGGGGGGAGTAAGATTGTCCGGGGAGCTGTTTTTT; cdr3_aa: CASSQEQGGVRLSGELFF
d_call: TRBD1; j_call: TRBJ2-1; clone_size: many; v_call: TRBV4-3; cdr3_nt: TGCGCCAGCAGCCAGCAGGTCCGGGACAGGGGATCCAATGAGCAGTTCTTC; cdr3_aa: CASSQQVRDRGSNEQFF
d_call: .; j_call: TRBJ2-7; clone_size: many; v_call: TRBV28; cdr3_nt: TGTGCCAGCAGTTTAGGGCTAGGAAAGCGCTACGAGCAGTACTTC; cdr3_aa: CASSLGLGKRYEQYF
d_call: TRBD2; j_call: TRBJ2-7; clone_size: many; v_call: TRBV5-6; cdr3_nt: TGTGCCAGCAGCTGGGGGGAGGGGAGCTCCTACGAGCAGTACTTC; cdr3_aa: CASSWGEGSSYEQYF
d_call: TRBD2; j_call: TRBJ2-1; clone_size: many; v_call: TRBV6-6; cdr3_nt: TGTGCCAGCAGACTAGCGGGCTACAATGAGCAGTTCTTC; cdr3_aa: CASRLAGYNEQFF
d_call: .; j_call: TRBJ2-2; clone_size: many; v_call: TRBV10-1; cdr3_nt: TGCGCCAGCAGTGAGCCCCGCGGGGAGCTGTTTTTT; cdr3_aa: CASSEPRGELFF
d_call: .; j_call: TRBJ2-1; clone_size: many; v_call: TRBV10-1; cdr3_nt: TGCGCCAGCAGTGAGTCGATGATAGCGATTCCCTTCGATGAGCAGTTCTTC; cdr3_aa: CASSESMIAIPFDEQFF
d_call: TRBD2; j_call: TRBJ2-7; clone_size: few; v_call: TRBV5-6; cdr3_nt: TGTGCCAGCAGCTCCGGGGGACTAGCGGCCTCCTACGAGCAGTACTTC; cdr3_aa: CASSSGGLAASYEQYF
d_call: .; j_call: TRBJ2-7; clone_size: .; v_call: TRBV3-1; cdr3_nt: TGTGCCCCCCCCGAGCAGTACTTC; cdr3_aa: CAPPEQYF
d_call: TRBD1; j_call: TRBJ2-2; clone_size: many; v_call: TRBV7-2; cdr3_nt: TGTGCCAGCAGCTCCGGGACAGGGTCTTTTTCCGGGGAGCTGTTTTTT; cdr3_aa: CASSSGTGSFSGELFF
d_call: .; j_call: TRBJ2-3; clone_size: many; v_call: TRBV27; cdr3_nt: TGTGCCAGCAGTGCCACCACCGGGGCCGGTACGCAGTATTTT; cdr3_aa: CASSATTGAGTQYF
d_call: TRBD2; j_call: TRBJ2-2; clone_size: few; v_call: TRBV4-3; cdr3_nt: TGCGCCAGCAGCGATCTAGCGGGAGGTGGGGTCGGGGAGCTGTTTTTT; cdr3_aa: CASSDLAGGGVGELFF
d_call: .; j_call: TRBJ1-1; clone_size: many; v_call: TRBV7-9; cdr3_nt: TGTGCCAGCAGCTTAGTTGAAGCTTTCTTT; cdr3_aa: CASSLVEAFF
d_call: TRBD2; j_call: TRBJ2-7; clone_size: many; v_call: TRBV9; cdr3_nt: TGTGCCAGCAGCGTAGGAGCTCTAGCGGGCTCCTACGAGCAGTACTTC; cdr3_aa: CASSVGALAGSYEQYF
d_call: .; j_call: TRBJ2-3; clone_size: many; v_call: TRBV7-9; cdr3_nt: TGTGCCAGCAGCCCCCGGGACCAACTTTTAGATACGCAGTATTTT; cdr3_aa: CASSPRDQLLDTQYF
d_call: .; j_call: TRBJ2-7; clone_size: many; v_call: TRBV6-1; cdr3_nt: TGTGCCAGCAGCCTTCAGGGGCACTCCTACGAGCAGTACTTC; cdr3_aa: CASSLQGHSYEQYF
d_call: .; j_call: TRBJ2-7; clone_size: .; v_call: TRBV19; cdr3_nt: TGTGCCAGTAGTATATCCGCGGACAGCACCTACGAGCAGTACTTC; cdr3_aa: CASSISADSTYEQYF
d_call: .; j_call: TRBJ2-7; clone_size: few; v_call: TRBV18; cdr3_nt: TGTGCCAGCTCACCGACCGCCGACTTAACCTACGAGCAGTACTTC; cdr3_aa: CASSPTADLTYEQYF
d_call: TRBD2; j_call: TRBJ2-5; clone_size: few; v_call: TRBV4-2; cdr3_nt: TGTGCCAGCAGCCAAGAAGGACTAGCTGCTGAGACCCAGTACTTC; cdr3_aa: CASSQEGLAAETQYF
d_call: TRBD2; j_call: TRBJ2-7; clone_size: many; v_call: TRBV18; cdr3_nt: TGTGCCAGCTCACCCCTCGGGACTAGCGGGAGCTACGAGCAGTACTTC; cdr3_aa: CASSPLGTSGSYEQYF
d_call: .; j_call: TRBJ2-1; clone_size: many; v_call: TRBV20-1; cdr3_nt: TGCAGTGCGGCCCAACTAGCAGCCTACAATGAGCAGTTCTTC; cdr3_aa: CSAAQLAAYNEQFF
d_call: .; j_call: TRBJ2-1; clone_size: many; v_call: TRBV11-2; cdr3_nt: TGTGCCAGCAGCTTAGATCATGGTTCGATTTTCTACAATGAGCAGTTCTTC; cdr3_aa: CASSLDHGSIFYNEQFF
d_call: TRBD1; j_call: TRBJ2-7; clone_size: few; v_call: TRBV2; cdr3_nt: TGTGCCAGCACCGAAAGGGGACAGGACCCATCCGAGCAGTACTTC; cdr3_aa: CASTERGQDPSEQYF
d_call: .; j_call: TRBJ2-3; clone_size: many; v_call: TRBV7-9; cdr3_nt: TGTGCCAGCAGCTCGACTCTGGACACAGATACGCAGTATTTT; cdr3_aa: CASSSTLDTDTQYF
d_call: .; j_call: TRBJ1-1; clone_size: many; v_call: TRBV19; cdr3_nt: TGTGCCAGTACAGTCACGGGGATAGAAGCTTTCTTT; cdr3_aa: CASTVTGIEAFF
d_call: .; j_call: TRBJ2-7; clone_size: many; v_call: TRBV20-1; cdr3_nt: TGCAGTGCTTCCGGGACAAATACCTACGAGCAGTACTTC; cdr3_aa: CSASGTNTYEQYF
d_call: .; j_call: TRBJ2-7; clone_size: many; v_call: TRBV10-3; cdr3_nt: TGTGCCATTCTCCAGGGGCTAACCTACGAGCAGTACTTC; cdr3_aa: CAILQGLTYEQYF
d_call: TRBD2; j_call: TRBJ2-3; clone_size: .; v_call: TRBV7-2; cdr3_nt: TGTGCCAGCAGCGCAGCCGGGACTAGCGGGAGTGTGCAGGAGTTC; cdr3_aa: CASSAAGTSGSVQEF
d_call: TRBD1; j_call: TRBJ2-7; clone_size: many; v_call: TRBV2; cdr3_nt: TGTGCCAGCAGCCGACAGGGGTCCATTTACGAGCAGTACTTC; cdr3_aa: CASSRQGSIYEQYF
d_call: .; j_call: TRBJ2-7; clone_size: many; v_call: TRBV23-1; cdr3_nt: TGCGCCAGCATTTCCCCGGAGAGCTCATACTACGAGCAGTACTTC; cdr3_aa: CASISPESSYYEQYF
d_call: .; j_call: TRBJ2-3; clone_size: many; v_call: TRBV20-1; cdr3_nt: TGCAGTGCTAGAACTTCGAATACGCAGTATTTT; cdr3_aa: CSARTSNTQYF
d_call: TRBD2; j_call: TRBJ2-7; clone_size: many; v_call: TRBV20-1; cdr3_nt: TGCAGTGCTGCGGGGACTAGCGGGCTTTACGAGCAGTACTTC; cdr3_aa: CSAAGTSGLYEQYF
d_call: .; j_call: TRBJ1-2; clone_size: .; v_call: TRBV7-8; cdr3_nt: TGTGCCAGCAGCTTATGGACAGCGGCTAACTATGGCTACACCTTC; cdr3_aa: CASSLWTAANYGYTF
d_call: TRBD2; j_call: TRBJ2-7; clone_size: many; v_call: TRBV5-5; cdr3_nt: TGTGCCAGCAGCTTGTTTTCTAGCGGCAACTACGAGCAGTACTTC; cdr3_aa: CASSLFSSGNYEQYF
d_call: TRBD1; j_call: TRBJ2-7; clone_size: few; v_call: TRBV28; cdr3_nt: TGTGCCAGCCGGGACAGGGACTCCTACGAGCAGTACTTC; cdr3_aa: CASRDRDSYEQYF
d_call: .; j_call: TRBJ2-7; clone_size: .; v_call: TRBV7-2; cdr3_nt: TGTGCCAGCAGCTTAGCTCCCAGGCCGAGCTCCTACGAGCAGTACTTC; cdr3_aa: CASSLAPRPSSYEQYF
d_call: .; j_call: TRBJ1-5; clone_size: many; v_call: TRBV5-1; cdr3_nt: TGCGCCAGCAGCTTTGGGACGGATAGCAATCAGCCCCAGCATTTT; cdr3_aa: CASSFGTDSNQPQHF
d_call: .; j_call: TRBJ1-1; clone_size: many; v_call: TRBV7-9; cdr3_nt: TGTGCCAGCAGCGAAGGTGCCCTCCCGAACACTGAAGCTTTCTTT; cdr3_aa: CASSEGALPNTEAFF